The 6 T cell receptor beta chains in this list originate from one sample, sequenced in a study of T cells in women clearing cervical HPV infection. The method was immunoSEQ multiplex PCR; TCRdb's version includes in-frame clones alone and lacks a portion of them. This sample's clone table lists about 32,000 clones. The sample comprised blood buffy coat. The receptors were sampled from a woman between 18 and 70 years old with a cervical HPV16 infection that either progressed to CIN3+ or cleared (not recorded which).

Notes on this clone: From the germline J gene comes the end of the CDR3, since the read stops 3 residues before it. The chain uses TRBV2 and TRBJ1-1, with 7 bases identical to TRBD1. The CDR3 has 13 residues. The germline CDR1 and CDR2 sequences are SNHLY and FYNNEI. V dropped 6 bases and J dropped 6; count of bases not matched to a gene: 7. The CDR3 reads CASRSTGVAEAFF. The CDR3 DNA, read in part, is TGTGCCAGCAGGTCCACAGGGGTGGCTGAA.

With regard to this clone: From the germline J gene comes the end of the CDR3, since the read stops 3 residues before it. V is TRBV5-1 and J is TRBJ2-2, with TRBD2 matching over 10 bases. Germline CDR1 reads SGHRS; CDR2 reads YFSETQ. The V gene end was trimmed by 4 bases and the J gene end by 5 bases; junction bases not matched to a gene: 8. This CDR3 is built from 16 residues. CDR3 DNA, as far as it was read: TGCGCCAGCAGCGCGACACTAGCGGGGTTGACCGGGGAG. Amino acids: CASSATLAGLTGE. In full, the CDR3 is CASSATLAGLTGELFF.

Comment on this clone: The CDR3 end is not reached by the read, which stops 3 residues before it; the germline J gene fills it in. The chain has TRBV7-9 and TRBJ2-7; possible D gene TRBD2, 6 bases. V lost 4 bases to trimming and J lost 4 bases, with 11 bases between them. Germline lookup yields CDR1 SEHNR and CDR2 FQNEAQ (reference sequence). The CDR3 contains 13 residues. The sequenced part of the CDR3 DNA is TGTGCCAGCAGCTCCGGCGGGGTTTACGAG. Protein sequence: CASSSGGVYE. The whole CDR3 sequence reads CASSSGGVYEQYF.

A remark on this clone: The CDR3 end lies 3 residues beyond the end of the read and is filled in from the germline J gene. The rearrangement links TRBV27 to TRBJ1-4, with D possibly matching TRBD1 (5 bases). V gave up 3 bases and J gave up 8 bases, with 13 bases separating them. Germline CDR1 and CDR2: MNHEY and SMNVEV (reference sequence). CDR3 length: 14 residues. The CDR3 bases that were read are TGTGCCAGCAGTTTTAGGAGGGGTGAGGAAAAA. Its protein is CASSFRRGEEK. The whole CDR3 protein is CASSFRRGEEKLFF.

Incomplete CDR3 DNA: TGTGCCAGTAGTGACATGAACACTGAA. Translating gives CASSDMNTE. The whole CDR3 sequence reads CASSDMNTEAFF. The J gene is TRBJ1-1, the V gene TRBV19; D unresolved. The read falls 3 residues short of the CDR3 end, and the missing part is taken from the germline J gene. Trimming left V 5 bases short and J 0 bases short, with 4 bases between. This CDR3 contains 12 residues. The germline V gene encodes CDR1 LNHDA and CDR2 SQIVND (reference sequence).

Comments on this clone: With the read ending 3 residues before the CDR3 end, the germline J gene is used to fill in that end. This chain uses TRBV24-1 with TRBJ2-5; perhaps TRBD1 as D (5 bases). Per the germline V gene, CDR1 is KGHDR and CDR2 is SFDVKD. This CDR3 comprises 16 residues. The V and J ends lost 4 bases and 5 bases respectively, with 19 bases between them. CDR3 sequence: CATSDPGGPKGETQYF. CDR3 DNA, as far as it was read: TGTGCCACCAGTGACCCTGGCGGCCCAAAGGGGGAGACC.